This T cell receptor (beta chain) was sequenced in a study of tumor-infiltrating lymphocytes in oesophageal squamous cell carcinoma. TCRdb re-called the PCR reads with MiXCR, one entry per CDR3 protein. The sample has about 15,000 distinct CDR3 sequences; roughly half are singletons. This CDR3 has 16 amino acids. V lost 6 bases and J lost 4; bases outside the gene matches: 6. CDR1 and CDR2 (germline): KGHSH, LQKENI. The chain uses TRBV18 and TRBJ2-2; 12 bases line up with TRBD2. The TCR comes from a male donor with esophageal squamous cell carcinoma. Material: blood. CDR3 residues: CASSQGLAGPTGELFF. For the CDR3, the DNA is TGTGCCAGCTCGCAGGGACTAGCGGGCCCCACCGGGGAGCTGTTTTTT.